This T cell receptor beta chain was recorded in a study of early T cells in non-severe SARS-CoV-2 infection. Findings of the study overall: A preference for anti-spike CD8 responses marked VDJdb matching, which missed private and CD4 specificities.

This CDR3 has 12 residues. The V and J ends lost 4 bases and 4 bases respectively, with 8 bases between them. The V gene's germline CDR1 is SGHVS and CDR2 FNYEAQ. The TCR library protocol attached unique molecular identifiers to the individual cDNA molecules. MiXCR was run by TCRdb on the 5' RACE reads, yielding one entry per CDR3 protein. The table has tens of thousands of distinct CDR3 sequences, more than 13% seen once; the top ten hold around 3%. Many counts were recorded for this clonotype. Its specificity is unknown. This chain connects TRBV7-6 to TRBJ2-7, with unresolved D. The origin of this receptor is an adult who was a healthcare worker with PCR-confirmed SARS-CoV-2 infection or an uninfected control (not recorded which). The sequencing input was whole blood. The CDR3 DNA sequence: TGTGCCAGCAGCTCGACAACGTACGAGCAGTACTTC. It translates to CASSSTTYEQYF. The full variable domain, with the rest looked up from reference TRBV7-6 and TRBJ2-7, is GAGVSQSPRYKVTKRGQDVALRCDPISGHVSLYWYRQALGQGPEFLTYFNYEAQQDKSGLPNDRFSAERPEGSISTLTIQRTEQRDSAMYRCASSSTTYEQYFGPGTRLTVT.